This is a list of T cell receptor beta chains from one sample in a study of regulatory T cells in long-lasting Graves disease. TCRdb fed the multiplex PCR reads into MiXCR, producing one record per CDR3 protein. The table shows some 500,000 distinct CDR3 sequences, with roughly a sixth occurring only once. The same data also went into a second study, on T cells in Graves' hyperthyroidism and ophthalmopathy.

Sample: peripheral blood mononuclear cells (PBMCs), taken at new diagnosis, from a patient treated with antithyroid drugs. The source of these receptors is a middle-aged woman with Graves disease. Both conserved end residues are part of each CDR3. A D gene is named only where the DNA matches it firmly. Clone size is not always given. Where it is, it says once, few, many or a class for expanded clones.

>few|TRBJ1-3|-|TRBV2
CASSESGGNTIYF
TGTGCCAGCAGTGAAAGTGGTGGAAACACCATATATTTT
>few|TRBJ1-3|TRBD1|TRBV10-3
CANSQGADGNTIYF
TGTGCCAACTCACAGGGGGCGGACGGAAACACCATATATTTT
>-|TRBJ2-2|-|TRBV2
CASLQDNTGELFF
TGTGCCAGCCTACAGGACAACACCGGGGAGCTGTTTTTT
>-|TRBJ2-1|-|TRBV5-4
CASSLVSRGYNEQFF
TGTGCCAGCAGCTTGGTCTCCCGGGGATACAATGAGCAGTTCTTC
>many|TRBJ2-3|-|TRBV30
CAWSRLLLDTQYF
TGTGCCTGGAGTCGCCTCCTTCTAGATACGCAGTATTTT
>-|TRBJ1-6|-|TRBV5-6
CASSSAGDNSPLHF
TGTGCCAGCAGTTCTGCAGGGGATAATTCACCCCTCCACTTT
>many|TRBJ2-7|-|TRBV12-3/TRBV12-4
CASSGGTGSYEQYF
TGTGCCAGCAGTGGGGGCACAGGGTCCTACGAGCAGTACTTC
>many|TRBJ2-1|-|TRBV20-1
CSAPSSYNEQFF
TGCAGTGCCCCAAGCTCCTACAATGAGCAGTTCTTC
>-|TRBJ2-6|-|TRBV7-3
CASSLTGEAGANVLTF
TGTGCCAGCAGCCTTACAGGGGAGGCTGGGGCCAACGTCCTGACTTTC
>few|TRBJ1-3|-|TRBV6-9
CASSCSVHSGNTIYF
TGTGCCAGCAGTTGCTCCGTGCACTCTGGAAACACCATATATTTT
>-|TRBJ2-3|TRBD2|TRBV12-5
CASGPSSGTSGTDTQYF
TGTGCTAGTGGGCCCTCGTCCGGGACTAGCGGCACAGATACGCAGTATTTT
>many|TRBJ2-1|TRBD2|TRBV2
CASNRLPFSGGSHNEQFF
TGTGCCAGCAACCGACTTCCCTTTAGCGGGGGTTCTCACAATGAGCAGTTCTTC
>-|TRBJ2-2|TRBD1|TRBV7-8
CASSSTGARNTGELFF
TGTGCCAGCAGCTCCACAGGGGCGCGGAACACCGGGGAGCTGTTTTTT
>many|TRBJ2-7|TRBD1|TRBV12-3/TRBV12-4
CASSRGTGLRYEQYF
TGTGCCAGCAGCCGGGGGACAGGTCTGCGCTACGAGCAGTACTTC
>few|TRBJ2-6|-|TRBV10-3
CAISDGNSGANVLTF
TGTGCCATCAGTGATGGGAACTCTGGGGCCAACGTCCTGACTTTC
>-|TRBJ2-3|TRBD2|TRBV7-9
CASSLFAGGGEYF
TGTGCCAGCAGCTTATTCGCGGGGGGCGGGGAGTATTTT
>-|TRBJ2-7|-|TRBV5-1
CASSSNYGTLLSEQYF
TGCGCCAGCAGCTCCAACTACGGGACCCTCCTGAGCGAGCAGTACTTC
>few|TRBJ2-5|-|TRBV20-1
CSARRGSNIQETQYF
TGCAGTGCTAGACGGGGATCAAATATCCAAGAGACCCAGTACTTC